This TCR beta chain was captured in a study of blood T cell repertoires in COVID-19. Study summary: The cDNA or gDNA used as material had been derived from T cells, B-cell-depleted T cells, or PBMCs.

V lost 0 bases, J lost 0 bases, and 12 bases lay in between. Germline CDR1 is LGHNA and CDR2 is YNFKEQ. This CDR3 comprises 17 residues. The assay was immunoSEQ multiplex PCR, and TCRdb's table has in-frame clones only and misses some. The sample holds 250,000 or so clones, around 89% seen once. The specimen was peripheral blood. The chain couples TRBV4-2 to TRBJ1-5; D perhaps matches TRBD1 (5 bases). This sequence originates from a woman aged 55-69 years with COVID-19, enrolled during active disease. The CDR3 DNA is TGTGCCAGCAGCCAAGAGACAGAACAGCATAGCAATCAGCCCCAGCATTTT. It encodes CASSQETEQHSNQPQHF.